These 17 T cell receptor beta chains came from one sample sequenced in a study of T cell clonotyping in hematopoietic cell transplantation. Sequencing was performed with immunoSEQ multiplex PCR; in TCRdb, only in-frame clones are kept and a portion is missing. The profile shows more than 55,000 clones, approximately 94% of them singletons. The sample was peripheral blood mononuclear cells. These receptors all come from a man aged 45-65 years in good health. Some clones in this sample may be carry-over from other donors' samples.

This chain links TRBV2 with TRBJ2-1; a weak D match, TRBD2 (6 bases). Between the trimmed V and J ends, which lost 10 bases and 4 bases, there was a span of 20 bases. Germline V gene lookup returns CDR1 SNHLY and CDR2 FYNNEI. The CDR3 is 15 residues long. In nucleotides, the CDR3 is TGTGCCACCCGGTTACGACCGGCGGGATACAATGAGCAGTTCTTC. Amino acids: CATRLRPAGYNEQFF.

The chain joins TRBV6-5 to TRBJ2-7; the D is unclear. The V end lost 2 bases, the J end lost 0 bases, and 11 bases lay between the germline ends. CDR1 and CDR2 (germline): MNHEY, SVGAGI. The CDR3 has 15 amino acids. The CDR3 reads CASSYGQAFSYEQYF. CDR3 DNA: TGTGCCAGCAGTTACGGGCAGGCGTTCTCCTACGAGCAGTACTTC.

This clone was seen only a few times. The CDR3 loop is CASSLRDRVNTEAFF. The CDR3 bases are TGTGCCAGCAGCCTCCGGGACAGGGTGAACACTGAAGCTTTCTTT. This chain connects TRBV7-8 to TRBJ1-1, with 9 nucleotides matching TRBD1. Trimming took 5 bases from V and 0 from J; bases not matched to a gene: 4. CDR1 SGHVS and CDR2 FQNEAQ come from the germline V gene. The CDR3 sequence is 15 residues long.

The genes are TRBV28 and TRBJ2-1; D is perhaps TRBD2 (6 bases). The V end was cut by 5 bases, the J end by 7 bases, with 15 bases between. Looked up from germline, CDR1 is MDHEN and CDR2 is SYDVKM. The CDR3 extends over 14 amino acids. CDR3 nucleotides: TGTGCCAGCAGTCCTCCCGGGAGTAGGAATGAGCAGTTCTTC. Translated: CASSPPGSRNEQFF.

V usage is TRBV7-8 and J usage is TRBJ2-3, with TRBD2 identical over 8 bases. This CDR3 is built from 16 residues. Trimming at V came to 2 bases and at J to 1 base, leaving 5 bases not matched to a gene. Looked up from germline, CDR1 is SGHVS and CDR2 is FQNEAQ. CDR3 region: CASSLPGLAGTDTQYF. CDR3 coding DNA: TGTGCCAGCAGCTTACCCGGACTAGCTGGCACAGATACGCAGTATTTT.

The chain couples TRBV27 to TRBJ2-3, with a weak D call TRBD1 (5 bases). Germline values: CDR1 MNHEY, CDR2 SMNVEV (reference sequence). The CDR3 covers 17 residues. Trimming removed 2 bases at V and 5 bases at J, with 20 bases between. The CDR3 DNA follows: TGTGCCAGCAGTTTACAGGGAATCAATAGGTACGGAGATACGCAGTATTTT. Amino acids: CASSLQGINRYGDTQYF.

The CDR3 spells CASSIAGGTTGELFF. CDR3 coding DNA: TGCGCCAGCAGCATAGCGGGAGGTACCACCGGGGAGCTGTTTTTT. The genes are TRBV5-1 and TRBJ2-2, with 10 positions matching TRBD2. This CDR3 contains 15 residues. CDR1 is SGHRS and CDR2 is YFSETQ in the germline V gene. V trimming: 4 bases; J trimming: 4 bases; junction bases outside the gene matches: 4.

V usage is TRBV9 and J usage is TRBJ2-7; either TRBD1 or TRBD2 may supply D (5 bases each). The CDR3 runs 17 residues. Trimming left V 3 bases short and J 2 bases short, with 21 bases between. CDR1 SGDLS and CDR2 YYNGEE come from the germline V gene. CDR3 in amino acids: CASSEGLWGTAAYEQYF. The CDR3 DNA is TGTGCCAGCAGCGAGGGCCTCTGGGGGACGGCCGCCTACGAGCAGTACTTC.

V gene TRBV9 combines with J gene TRBJ1-1; 7 bases are shared with TRBD1. CDR3 length equals 13 residues. Looked up from germline, CDR1 is SGDLS and CDR2 is YYNGEE. Trimming took 3 bases from V and 11 from J; bases not matched to a gene: 10. For the CDR3, the DNA is TGTGCCAGCAGCGACTACAGGGGTCGGGGGGCTTTCTTT. This encodes CASSDYRGRGAFF.

The chain couples TRBV7-8 to TRBJ2-3, with D possibly being TRBD2 (5 bases). Germline-derived CDR1 and CDR2 are SGHVS and FQNEAQ. Trimming cost V 3 bases and J 3 bases, with 25 bases left between them. This CDR3 spans 19 amino acids. The CDR3 region is CASSFQVEEPFFETDTQYF. In nucleotides, the CDR3 is TGTGCCAGCAGCTTTCAGGTGGAGGAGCCCTTCTTCGAAACAGATACGCAGTATTTT.

The chain carries TRBV5-6 and TRBJ2-3; a weak D match, TRBD1 (5 bases). This CDR3 is built from 13 residues. Germline lookup yields CDR1 SGHDT and CDR2 YYEEEE. The ends were cut back, 4 bases at V and 2 bases at J, with 8 bases in the middle. CDR3 in DNA: TGTGCCAGCAGCCCAGGGTACACAGATACGCAGTATTTT. It encodes CASSPGYTDTQYF.

The CDR3 bases are TGTGCCAGCAGTCAGACAGGGTGGCTCTCTGGAAACACCATATATTTT. Residues: CASSQTGWLSGNTIYF. The V call is TRBV28, the J call TRBJ1-3; 7 nucleotides line up with TRBD1. V shed 5 bases, J shed 0 bases, and the junction held 7 bases outside the gene matches. The germline V gene has CDR1 MDHEN and CDR2 SYDVKM. The CDR3 sequence is 16 residues long.

The chain recombines TRBV25-1 with TRBJ2-7; D may be TRBD2 (6 bases). This CDR3 comprises 14 residues. CDR1 and CDR2 from the germline V gene are MGHDK and SYGVNS. Trimming took off 10 bases at V and 2 bases at J, with 18 bases between the two ends. CDR3 sequence: CATRVGGMTYEQYF. The CDR3 DNA reads as TGTGCCACCAGGGTTGGGGGGATGACCTACGAGCAGTACTTC.

The chain combines TRBV6-5 with TRBJ2-7; 12 nucleotides match TRBD1. The CDR3 spans 15 residues. V lost 2 bases to trimming and J lost 6 bases; unmatched junction nucleotides: 5. The germline V gene has CDR1 MNHEY and CDR2 SVGAGI. The CDR3: CASSYRDRGLGEQYF. CDR3 sequence (DNA): TGTGCCAGCAGTTACCGGGACAGGGGGCTCGGCGAGCAGTACTTC.

This chain links TRBV20-1 with TRBJ1-1; D is unclear. Trimming took 4 bases from V and 1 from J, leaving 4 bases between them. The CDR3 totals 11 residues. Germline CDR1 reads DFQATT; CDR2 reads SNEGSKA (reference sequence). Here the CDR3 reads CSAIENTEAFF. CDR3 nucleotides: TGCAGTGCTATAGAGAACACTGAAGCTTTCTTT.

The rearrangement uses TRBV19 and TRBJ2-7, with 8 bases that match TRBD1. Germline-derived CDR1 and CDR2 are LNHDA and SQIVND (reference sequence). The CDR3 extends over 13 amino acids. V trimming: 5 bases; J trimming: 2 bases; junction bases outside the gene matches: 2. CDR3 nucleotide sequence: TGTGCCAGTAGTGGACAGGGTCCCTACGAGCAGTACTTC. Protein sequence: CASSGQGPYEQYF.

The chain carries TRBV14 and TRBJ2-3; no firm D call. Trimming shortened V by 6 bases and J by 2 bases, and 3 bases separated the two germline ends. CDR1 and CDR2 (germline): SGHDN, FVKESK. This CDR3 contains 11 residues. The DNA of the CDR3 is TGTGCCAGCAGGGACACAGATACGCAGTATTTT. It codes for CASRDTDTQYF. The full variable domain, rest sourced from reference TRBV14 and TRBJ2-3, is EAGVTQFPSHSVIEKGQTVTLRCDPISGHDNLYWYRRVMGKEIKFLLHFVKESKQDESGMPNNRFLAERTGGTYSTLKVQPAELEDSGVYFCASRDTDTQYFGPGTRLTVL.